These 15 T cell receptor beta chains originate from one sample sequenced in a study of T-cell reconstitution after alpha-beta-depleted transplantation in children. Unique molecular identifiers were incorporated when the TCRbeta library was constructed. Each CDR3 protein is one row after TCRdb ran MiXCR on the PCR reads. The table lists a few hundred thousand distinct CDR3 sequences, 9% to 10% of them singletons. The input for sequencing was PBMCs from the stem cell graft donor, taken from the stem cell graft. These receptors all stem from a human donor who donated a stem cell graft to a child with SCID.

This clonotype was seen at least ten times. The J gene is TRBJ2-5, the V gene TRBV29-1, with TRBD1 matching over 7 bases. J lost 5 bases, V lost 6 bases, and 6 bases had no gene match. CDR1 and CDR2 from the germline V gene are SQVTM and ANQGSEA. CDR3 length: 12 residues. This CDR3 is CSVLGGWETQYF. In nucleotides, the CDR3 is TGCAGCGTCCTAGGGGGCTGGGAGACCCAGTACTTC.

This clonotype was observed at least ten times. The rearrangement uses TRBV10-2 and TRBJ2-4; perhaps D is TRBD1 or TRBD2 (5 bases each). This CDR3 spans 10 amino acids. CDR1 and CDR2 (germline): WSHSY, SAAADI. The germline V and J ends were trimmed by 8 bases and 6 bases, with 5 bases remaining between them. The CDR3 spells CASGGNIQYF. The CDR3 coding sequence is TGCGCCAGCGGGGGAAACATTCAGTACTTC.

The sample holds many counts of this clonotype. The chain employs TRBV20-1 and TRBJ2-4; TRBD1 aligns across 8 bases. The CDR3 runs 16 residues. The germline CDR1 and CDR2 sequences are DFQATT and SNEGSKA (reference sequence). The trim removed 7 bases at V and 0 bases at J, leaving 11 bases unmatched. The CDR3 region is CSVGQGHWAAKNIQYF. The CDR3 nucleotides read TGCAGTGTTGGACAGGGCCACTGGGCAGCCAAAAACATTCAGTACTTC.

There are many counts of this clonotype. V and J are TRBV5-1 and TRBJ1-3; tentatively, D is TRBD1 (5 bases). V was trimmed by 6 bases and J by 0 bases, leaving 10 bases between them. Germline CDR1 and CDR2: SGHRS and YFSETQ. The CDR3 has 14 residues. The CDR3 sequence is CASMGTSSGNTIYF. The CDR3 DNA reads TGCGCCAGCATGGGGACTAGCTCTGGAAACACCATATATTTT. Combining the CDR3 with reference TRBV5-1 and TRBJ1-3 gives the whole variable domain KAGVTQTPRYLIKTRGQQVTLSCSPISGHRSVSWYQQTPGQGLQFLFEYFSETQRNKGNFPGRFSGRQFSNSRSEMNVSTLELGDSALYLCASMGTSSGNTIYFGEGSWLTVV.

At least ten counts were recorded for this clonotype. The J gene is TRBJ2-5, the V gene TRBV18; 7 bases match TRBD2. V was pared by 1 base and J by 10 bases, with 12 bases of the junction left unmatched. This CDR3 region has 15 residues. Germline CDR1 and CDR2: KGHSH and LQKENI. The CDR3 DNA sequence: TGTGCCAGCTCACCACAGGGCCAGCGGGACTTAGACCAGTACTTC. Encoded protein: CASSPQGQRDLDQYF.

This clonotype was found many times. This chain's CDR3 is CASSLAGTTGTYNEQFF. CDR3 sequence (DNA): TGCGCCAGCAGCTTGGCCGGGACCACTGGAACGTACAATGAGCAGTTCTTC. The chain is built from TRBV5-1 and TRBJ2-1; D might be TRBD1 or TRBD2, each matching 5 bases. Germline CDR1 is SGHRS and CDR2 is YFSETQ. CDR3 length: 17 amino acids. The V gene lost 0 bases and the J gene lost 4 bases, with 17 bases spanning the gap. The whole variable domain, filled in from reference TRBV5-1 and TRBJ2-1, reads KAGVTQTPRYLIKTRGQQVTLSCSPISGHRSVSWYQQTPGQGLQFLFEYFSETQRNKGNFPGRFSGRQFSNSRSEMNVSTLELGDSALYLCASSLAGTTGTYNEQFFGPGTRLTVL.

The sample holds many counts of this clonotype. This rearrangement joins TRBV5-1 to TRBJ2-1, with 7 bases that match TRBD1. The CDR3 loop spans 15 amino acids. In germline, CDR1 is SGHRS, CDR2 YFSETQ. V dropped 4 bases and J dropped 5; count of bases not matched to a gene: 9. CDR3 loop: CASSDTPGQNNEQFF. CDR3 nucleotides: TGCGCCAGCAGCGATACCCCGGGACAGAACAATGAGCAGTTCTTC.

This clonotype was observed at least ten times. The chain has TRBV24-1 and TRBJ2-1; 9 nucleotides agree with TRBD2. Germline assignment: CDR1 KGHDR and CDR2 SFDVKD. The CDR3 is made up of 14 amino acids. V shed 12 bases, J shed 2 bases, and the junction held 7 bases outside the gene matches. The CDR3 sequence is CAHICGGAYNEQFF. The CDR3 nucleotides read TGTGCCCATATTTGCGGGGGGGCCTACAATGAGCAGTTCTTC.

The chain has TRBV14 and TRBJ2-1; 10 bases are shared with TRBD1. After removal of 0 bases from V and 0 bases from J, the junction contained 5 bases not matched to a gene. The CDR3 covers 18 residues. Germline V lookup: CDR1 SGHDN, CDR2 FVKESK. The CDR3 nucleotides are TGTGCCAGCAGCCAAGAGGACAGGGGGTATGTCTCCTACAATGAGCAGTTCTTC. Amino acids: CASSQEDRGYVSYNEQFF.

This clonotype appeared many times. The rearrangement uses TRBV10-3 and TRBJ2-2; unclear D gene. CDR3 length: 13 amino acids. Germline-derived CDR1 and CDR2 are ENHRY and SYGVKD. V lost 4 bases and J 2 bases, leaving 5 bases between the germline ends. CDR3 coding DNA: TGTGCCATCAGTGGGAGTAACACCGGGGAGCTGTTTTTT. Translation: CAISGSNTGELFF.

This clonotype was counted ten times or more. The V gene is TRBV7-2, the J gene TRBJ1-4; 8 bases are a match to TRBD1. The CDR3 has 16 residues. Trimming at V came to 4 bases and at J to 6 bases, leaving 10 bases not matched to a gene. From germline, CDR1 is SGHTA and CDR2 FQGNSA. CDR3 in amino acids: CASSSRPGQGYEKLFF. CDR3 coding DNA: TGTGCCAGCAGCTCGAGGCCCGGACAGGGTTATGAAAAACTGTTTTTT.

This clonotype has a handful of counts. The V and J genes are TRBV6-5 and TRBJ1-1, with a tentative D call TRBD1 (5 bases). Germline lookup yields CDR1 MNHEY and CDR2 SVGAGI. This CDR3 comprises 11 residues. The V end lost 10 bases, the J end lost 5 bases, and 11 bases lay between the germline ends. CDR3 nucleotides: TGTGCCACCGTTCGGGGGACTGAAGCTTTCTTT. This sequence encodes CATVRGTEAFF.

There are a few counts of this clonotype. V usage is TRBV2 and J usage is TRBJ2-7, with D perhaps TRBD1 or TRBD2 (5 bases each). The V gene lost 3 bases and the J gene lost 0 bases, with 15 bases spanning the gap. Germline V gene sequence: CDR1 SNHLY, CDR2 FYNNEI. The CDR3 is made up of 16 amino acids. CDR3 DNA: TGTGCCAGCAGTGAGGGTCGGGGCTGGAGCTCCTACGAGCAGTACTTC. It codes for CASSEGRGWSSYEQYF.

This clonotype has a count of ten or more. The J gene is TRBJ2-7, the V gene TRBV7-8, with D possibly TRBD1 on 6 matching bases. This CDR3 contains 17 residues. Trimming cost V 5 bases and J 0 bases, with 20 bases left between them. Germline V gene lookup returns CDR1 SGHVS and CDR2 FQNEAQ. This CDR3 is CASSRVLDSVSSYEQYF. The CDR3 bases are TGTGCCAGCAGCCGCGTGTTGGACAGCGTAAGCTCCTACGAGCAGTACTTC.

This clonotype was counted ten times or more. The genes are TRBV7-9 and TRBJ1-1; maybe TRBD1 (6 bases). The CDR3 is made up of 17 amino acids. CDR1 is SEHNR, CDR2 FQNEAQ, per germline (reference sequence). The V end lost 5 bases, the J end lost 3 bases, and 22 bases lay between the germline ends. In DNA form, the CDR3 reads TGTGCCAGCAGCCAGAAGAATACAGGGATCATTGACACTGAAGCTTTCTTT. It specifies CASSQKNTGIIDTEAFF.